This T cell receptor beta chain was sequenced for a study of blood T cell repertoires in COVID-19 (dated by TCRdb to 2020 to 2021). Regarding the complete study: Samples from collaborators originated in the United States, Italy and Spain and spanned both the acute and convalescent phases of COVID-19. The material from the prospective study consisted of cDNA or gDNA derived from T cells, B-cell-depleted T cells, or PBMCs. The dataset comprised deeply sampled blood TCRbeta repertoires from subjects exposed to, actively infected with, or recovered from COVID-19. The repertoires were released in a freely available public database meant as a resource for research on the immune response to SARS-CoV-2. The samples were drawn from the first 160 participants of the ongoing ImmuneRACE study and from 950 to 1,500 subjects provided by 6 global collaborators. The sample metadata nearly always contained a de-identified subject ID, COVID-19 status, age in years and sex. HLA class I and class II types, where available, came from metadata supplied by the sample provider rather than from assay-based typing.

The immunoSEQ Assay, a bias-controlled multiplex PCR, was used to amplify TCRbeta CDR3 regions from genomic DNA. The authors processed their data as follows. The number of nucleated cells in each sample was estimated from the amplification of reference gene primers within the assay. To quantify the absolute abundance of each unique TCRbeta CDR3 rearrangement, sequence reads were collapsed and filtered. Productive Simpson clonality was computed per sample as the square root of Simpson's diversity index over productive rearrangements. Not all clones reach the TCRdb copy of this immuneACCESS table, which keeps in-frame sequences only. Checked studies attribute under half of the gap to unresolved V genes and leave the rest unexplained. That table supplies the V and J calls and clone size; D and trimming were determined from the DNA. This sample gives 130,000 to 150,000 clones in total; about 89% of them show up just once. Roughly 10% of the sample is held by the ten biggest clonotypes.

The cysteine opens and the phenylalanine closes a CDR3 of 13 amino acids. The only DNA kept is the CDR3, 39 bases in frame from the first base. V sheds 3 bases and J sheds 4 bases, leaving 9 bases between their ends. CDR1 MGHDK and CDR2 SYGVNS were looked up in the germline V gene. Findings and caveats that apply to the study as a whole: The amount of clinical and demographic metadata varied by source and participant and was provided uncurated.

A word on this clone: The antigen this receptor binds is unknown. Per-base quality was not reported, and no clone a single base away is much larger than it.

In the prospective study, participants were 18 to 89 years old, resided in about 25 geographic areas of the United States, and were enrolled through a virtual design. In the prospective study, participants were assigned to cohorts based on the clinical history participants reported in a screening survey and a study questionnaire. For ImmuneRACE Cohort 3, a participant was defined as recovered based on two consecutive negative NP/OP PCR tests, clearance by a healthcare professional, or resolution of symptoms. In the prospective study, whole blood, serum and a nasopharyngeal or oropharyngeal swab were collected from each participant by mobile phlebotomists. Participants in the prospective study had the option to provide additional blood draws and questionnaires over a roughly 2-month period. Prospective study blood samples were shipped either frozen or at room temperature before DNA extraction.

This receptor chain uses TRBV25-1 and TRBJ1-1; a tentative D call is TRBD1 (5 bases match). The sequence was obtained from a man aged 55 to 70 who had recovered from COVID-19. The specimen sequenced was PBMCs or T cells enriched from blood (not recorded which). The bases read TGTGCCAGCAGTGAGGAGGGGTTCACTGAAGCTTTCTTT. The encoded protein is CASSEEGFTEAFF.